These 9 T cell receptor beta chains originate from one sample sequenced in a study of T cell clonality in common variable immunodeficiency. Sequencing was performed with immunoSEQ multiplex PCR; in TCRdb, only in-frame clones are kept and a portion is missing. The sample shows roughly 38,000 clones, none of them appearing just once. Sequencing used peripheral blood mononuclear cells. The source of these receptors is a person between 18 and 70 years old in good health.

There are many counts of this clone. The read finishes 3 residues shy of the CDR3 end, and the germline J gene is used to complete it. The chain couples TRBV20-1 to TRBJ1-5, with D unclear. Germline V gene lookup returns CDR1 DFQATT and CDR2 SNEGSKA (reference sequence). V was shortened by 0 bases and J by 0 bases, with 15 bases between the two germline ends. The length of the CDR3 is 17 residues. The CDR3 bases that were read are TGCAGTGCTAGAGATCGAAGAGGGTCCCTTAGCAATCAGCCC. It yields the protein CSARDRRGSLSNQP. In full, the CDR3 reads CSARDRRGSLSNQPQHF.

There are many counts of this clone. Read coverage stops 3 residues before the CDR3 terminus; the germline J gene supplies the remainder. The chain recombines TRBV5-1 with TRBJ2-1; no definite D call. The germline V gene has CDR1 SGHRS and CDR2 YFSETQ. The V end lost 3 bases, the J end lost 6 bases, and 10 bases lay between the germline ends. There are 13 residues in the CDR3. The CDR3 protein is CASSSRPGNEQFF. The covered CDR3 bases are TGCGCCAGCAGCTCCCGCCCCGGCAATGAG.

This clone was counted many times. The DNA ends 3 residues before the CDR3 does, and the rest of the CDR3 is filled in from the germline J gene. The chain couples TRBV19 to TRBJ1-2; no reliable D call. The length of the CDR3 is 12 residues. The germline gives CDR1 LNHDA, CDR2 SQIVND (reference sequence). Trimming took off 6 bases at V and 4 bases at J, with 9 bases between the two ends. CDR3 region: CASRGSLYGYTF. The DNA read from the CDR3 is TGTGCCAGTAGAGGCAGTCTCTATGGC. The entire variable domain, with the rest obtained from reference TRBV19 and TRBJ1-2, is as follows: DGGITQSPKYLFRKEGQNVTLSCEQNLNHDAMYWYRQDPGQGLRLIYYSQIVNDFQKGDIAEGYSVSREKKESFPLTVTSAQKNPTAFYLCASRGSLYGYTFGSGTRLTVV.

This clone was counted many times. With the read ending 3 residues before the CDR3 end, the germline J gene is used to fill in that end. This rearrangement joins TRBV6-4 to TRBJ2-1; no definite D call. V gave up 3 bases and J gave up 4 bases, with 4 bases separating them. Looked up from germline, CDR1 is MRHNA and CDR2 is SNTAGT. This CDR3 is built from 12 residues. The covered CDR3 bases are TGTGCCAGCAGTGATCTATACAATGAG. It specifies CASSDLYNE. The full CDR3 protein reads CASSDLYNEQFF.

This clone appeared many times. The observed sequence ends 3 residues before the CDR3 terminus, with the missing tail filled in from the germline J gene. The V gene is TRBV30, the J gene TRBJ1-1, with D possibly matching TRBD1 (6 bases). V was pared by 0 bases and J by 2 bases, with 10 bases between. This CDR3 region has 14 residues. Germline V lookup: CDR1 GTSNPN, CDR2 SVGIG (reference sequence). CDR3 DNA, as far as it was read: TGTGCCTGGAGTGTAGCGGGGGGCAACACTGAA. It yields the protein CAWSVAGGNTE. The CDR3 reads in full as CAWSVAGGNTEAFF.

There are many counts of this clone. A junction boundary mismatches the germline segment, possibly from a read error. Coverage ceases 3 residues before the CDR3 finishes, and the germline J gene fills in the end. The chain is built from TRBV7-8 and TRBJ2-7; TRBD2 matches 9 bases. Germline V gives CDR1 SGHVS, CDR2 FQNEAQ. The CDR3 sequence is 16 residues long. The CDR3 bases that were read are TGTGCCAGCAGCCATGTAAGAGGACTAGCGTCCTCCGAG. Its protein is CASSHVRGLASSE. The whole CDR3 protein is CASSHVRGLASSEQYF.

This clone was seen many times. The read gets to within 3 residues of the CDR3 end, and the germline J gene fills in the rest. This chain uses TRBV5-6 with TRBJ2-3; D is undetermined. Germline V gene lookup returns CDR1 SGHDT and CDR2 YYEEEE. Trimming cost V 1 base and J 2 bases, with 8 bases left between them. The CDR3 length is 14 residues. CDR3 DNA, as far as it was read: TGTGCCAGCAGCTTGCCCAGGTCCACAGATACG. This gives the protein CASSLPRSTDT. The CDR3, in full, reads CASSLPRSTDTQYF.

Turning to this clone: Read data end 3 residues before the CDR3 end; the end is taken from the germline J gene. This chain joins TRBV5-1 and TRBJ2-5; 14 bases are a match to TRBD2. CDR3 size: 19 residues. V lost 3 bases to trimming and J lost 5 bases; unmatched junction nucleotides: 15. Per germline, CDR1 SGHRS and CDR2 YFSETQ. CDR3: CASSSGLAGGSGIVETQYF. The sequenced CDR3 bases are TGCGCCAGCAGCTCCGGACTAGCGGGAGGTAGCGGTATTGTGGAGACC.

There are many counts of this clone. The read is 3 residues too short to cover the CDR3 end, so that end is filled in from the germline J gene. This chain uses TRBV7-2 with TRBJ2-7, with 7 bases lining up with TRBD2. The CDR3 totals 12 residues. After removal of 5 bases from V and 4 bases from J, the junction contained 2 bases not matched to a gene. Germline V gene lookup returns CDR1 SGHTA and CDR2 FQGNSA. The chain's CDR3 is CASSQLAYEQYF. The part of the CDR3 DNA that was read is TGTGCCAGCAGCCAACTAGCGTACGAG.